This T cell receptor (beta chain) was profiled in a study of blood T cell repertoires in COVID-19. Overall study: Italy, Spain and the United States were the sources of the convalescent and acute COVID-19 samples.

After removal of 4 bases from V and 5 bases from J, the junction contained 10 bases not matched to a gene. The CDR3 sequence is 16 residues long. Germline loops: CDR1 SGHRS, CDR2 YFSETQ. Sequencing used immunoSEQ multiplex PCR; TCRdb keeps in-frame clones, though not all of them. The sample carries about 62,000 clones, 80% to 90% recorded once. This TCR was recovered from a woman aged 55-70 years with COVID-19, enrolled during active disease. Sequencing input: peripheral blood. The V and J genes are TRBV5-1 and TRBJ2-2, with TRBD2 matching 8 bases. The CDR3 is CASSVRLAPRTGELFF. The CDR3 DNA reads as TGCGCCAGCAGCGTAAGACTAGCGCCAAGGACCGGGGAGCTGTTTTTT. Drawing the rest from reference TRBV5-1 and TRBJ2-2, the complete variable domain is KAGVTQTPRYLIKTRGQQVTLSCSPISGHRSVSWYQQTPGQGLQFLFEYFSETQRNKGNFPGRFSGRQFSNSRSEMNVSTLELGDSALYLCASSVRLAPRTGELFFGEGSRLTVL.